This T cell receptor beta chain was captured by sequencing in a study of blood T cell repertoires in COVID-19. Study background: In each case, the material was cDNA or gDNA derived from T cells, B-cell-depleted T cells, or PBMCs.

The CDR3 sequence is 16 residues long. The V segment lost 2 bases and the J segment 4 bases; nucleotides outside the gene matches: 8. Germline loops: CDR1 LGHDT, CDR2 YNNKEL (reference sequence). Libraries were prepared by immunoSEQ multiplex PCR; TCRdb keeps only in-frame clonotypes and omits some of them. The repertoire holds over 200,000 clones, with approximately 82% as singletons. Sequenced: PBMCs or T cells enriched from blood (not recorded which). The J gene is TRBJ2-3, the V gene TRBV3-1 (or the pseudogene TRBV3-2), with 8 nucleotides matching TRBD2. The sequence derives from a man aged 35-49 years who had recovered from COVID-19. CDR3 sequence: CASSQIKAGAADTQYF. The CDR3 DNA sequence: TGTGCCAGCAGCCAAATAAAAGCGGGGGCAGCAGATACGCAGTATTTT.